This TCR beta chain was recovered during a study of regulatory T cells in long-lasting Graves disease (dated by TCRdb to the early 2020s). Study-wide context: In the newly diagnosed Graves' disease group, patients had been taking antithyroid drugs for less than 3 months. TCR sequencing covered 13 persistent and approximately 20 newly diagnosed Graves' disease patients, about 35 samples in total. The study was registered as a clinical trial and conducted in China. Patients with persistent Graves' disease were compared with patients with newly diagnosed Graves' disease using TCR sequencing and RNA sequencing of peripheral blood. Study-wide conclusions, independent of this receptor: Patients with persistent disease shared more public clonotypes (around 2,500) than newly diagnosed patients did (more than 900). The study examined only peripheral blood because the primary lesion, thyroid tissue, could not be accessed. As a limitation, the authors acknowledged that the small sample size may reduce accuracy. Sequencing and analysis were restricted to the TCR beta chain. Persistent disease showed preferential use of TRBV28, TRBJ1-2 and TRBJ2-5, whereas newly diagnosed disease favored TRBV20-1 and TRBJ2-1. Lower TCR Shannon entropy and fewer highly expanded clones were observed in persistent Graves' disease patients than in newly diagnosed patients, which suggested clonal expansion.

This clonotype appeared many times. The target of this receptor is not known. Base qualities are missing; no much larger clone stands one base away. Library creation used multiplex PCR. TCRdb shows the sequencer as Illumina HiSeq 4000. iRepertoire HTBI primers and Arm-PCR amplification of CDR3 regions were used to construct TCR beta libraries. Gel purification was performed on PCR products prior to sequencing. Per the original workflow: Gene usage analysis of CDR3 amino acid clonotypes used the 62 TRBV and around 13 TRBJ segments found across samples. COPE and FqMerger were used to merge the filtered high-quality paired reads into contigs. BLAST was used to align contigs to IMGT TRBV, TRBD and TRBJ reference genes, and CDR3 was defined according to IMGT. Any clonotype with a frequency above 0.1% was classified as a highly expanded clone. Shannon entropy served as the measure of repertoire diversity, while the Gini coefficient captured V-J evenness. A clonotype found in more than one individual was treated as public. TCRdb handled the public reads itself, with Q25 trimming in fastp and clone calling in MiXCR, and kept productive beta chains. A single entry per CDR3 protein holds the most common genes and DNA from its merged rows. The V and J calls and clone size are TCRdb's, not the authors'. For this sample the table gives about 310,000 distinct CDR3 sequences, of which 15% to 20% were detected only once. The ten largest clones capture approximately 35% of the sample.

This sample's time point label indicates: newly diagnosed GD, antithyroid drugs for less than 3 months. For both TCR sequencing and RNA sequencing, RNA was extracted from PBMCs in TRIzol. Graves' disease was diagnosed according to American Thyroid Association guidelines. Recruitment of patients was carried out at an endocrinology department in Xi'an, China. From each patient, 7.5 to 10 milliliters of peripheral blood was collected into an EDTA anticoagulant tube. PBMCs were isolated by Ficoll Paque Plus density gradient separation without further T cell sorting. An Agilent 2100 Bioanalyzer and agarose gel were used to check RNA quality, while a NanoDrop 2000 measured RNA concentration. Sequences SGHRS (CDR1) and YFSETQ (CDR2) are obtained from the germline V gene. The CDR3 covers 16 residues, taking in both the cysteine and the phenylalanine. Only the CDR3 part of the read is kept: 48 bases, read in frame from the first base. V trim: 0 bases; J trim: 5 bases; unmatched bases: 9.

This receptor was identified in a female donor with Graves disease. The material sequenced was peripheral blood mononuclear cells (PBMCs), taken at new diagnosis, from a patient treated with antithyroid drugs. The rearranged segments are TRBV5-1 and TRBJ2-5, with 8 bases matching TRBD2. The CDR3 amino acid sequence is: CASSLDLAGGGETQYF. The DNA reads TGCGCCAGCAGCTTGGACCTGGCGGGAGGAGGGGAGACCCAGTACTTC.